This T cell receptor beta chain was documented in a study of shared clonotypes between healthy human individuals. Study-level results: Four donors held approximately 5% of naive CD4 clonotypes in common.

CD4+ cell separation produced CD45RA+ naive and CD45RA-negative memory subsets. In the source study's methods: Filtering of immunoSEQ junctional sequences could not match full-length read filtering. The protocol was immunoSEQ multiplex PCR, while the TCRdb copy is restricted to in-frame clones and leaves out a portion. V and J calls and clone size are those listed in that table; D and trimming were worked out from the DNA. The sample yields 1,400,000 or so clones, less than 99% seen once. The CDR3 is made up of 16 amino acids. Germline trimming cut 3 bases from V and 7 bases from J; bases unmatched to any gene: 10. Germline loops: CDR1 SGHNT, CDR2 YYREEE (reference sequence). Worth noting for this clone: What it recognizes is unknown.

The sample was naive CD4+ T cells sorted from blood. This sample's subset: CD45RA+ positively selected. The gene calls are TRBV5-4 and TRBJ2-1, with 10 bases identical to TRBD2. This TCR was recovered from a man younger than 40 in good health. CDR3: CASSSLAGAVGNEQFF. Written as DNA, the CDR3 is TGTGCCAGCAGCTCCCTAGCGGGAGCGGTCGGGAATGAGCAGTTCTTC.